The clone carrying this T cell receptor (beta chain) was seen only once. Only in-frame clones appear in the TCRdb table, and some are missing; sequencing was by immunoSEQ multiplex PCR. The sample lists 360,000 or so clones, roughly 90% occurring once. The CDR3 is made up of 16 amino acids. Germline assignment: CDR1 MNHNS and CDR2 SASEGT. The V end was cut by 4 bases, the J end by 7 bases, with 17 bases between. The data derive from a study of blood T cell repertoires in COVID-19. The J gene is TRBJ1-6, the V gene TRBV6-1; D remains ambiguous. The receptor was isolated from a woman in her 30s who had recovered from COVID-19. Material for sequencing was PBMCs or T cells enriched from blood (not recorded which). CDR3 sequence: CASSAAARVRNSPLHF. The CDR3 bases are TGTGCCAGCAGTGCCGCGGCCCGAGTTAGGAATTCACCCCTCCACTTT.